One and the same sample provided the 21 T cell receptor beta chains below, sequenced in a study of OX40 agonist ivuxolimab in advanced cancers. TCRdb keeps only in-frame clones here, not all; method: immunoSEQ multiplex PCR. The sample carries just over 90,000 clones, more than 85% recorded once. Sample: CD4+ or CD8+ T cells sorted from blood, taken in a trial of the OX40 agonist ivuxolimab. The source of these receptors is an adult with an advanced solid tumor such as melanoma, head and neck, liver or kidney cancer.

This clone was picked up one time. The chain is built from TRBV4-1 and TRBJ2-3; D assignment may be TRBD1 or TRBD2 (6 bases each). The germline gives CDR1 MGHRA, CDR2 YSYEKL. The CDR3 totals 16 residues. The germline V and J ends were trimmed by 1 base and 5 bases, with 16 bases remaining between them. The CDR3 nucleotides read TGCGCCAGCAGCCAAGTGAAAGGGGGAGGTAGAGATACGCAGTATTTT. Encoded protein: CASSQVKGGGRDTQYF.

This clone was seen a few times. The chain links TRBV2 to TRBJ1-4; D not resolved. V lost 4 bases and J lost 7, with 13 bases in between. Germline V gene data show CDR1 as SNHLY and CDR2 as FYNNEI. The CDR3 is 14 amino acids. CDR3: CASSVRPGGEKLFF. The CDR3 DNA sequence: TGTGCCAGCAGTGTAAGGCCGGGAGGTGAAAAACTGTTTTTT.

The rearrangement joins TRBV6-5 to TRBJ2-7; D gene unclear. CDR1 is MNHEY and CDR2 is SVGAGI in the germline V gene. Trimming shortened V by 0 bases and J by 3 bases, and 12 bases separated the two germline ends. The CDR3 is 15 amino acids. The CDR3 coding sequence is TGTGCCAGCAGTTACTCGATTGAAAGCGACTACGAGCAGTACTTC. This translates into CASSYSIESDYEQYF.

The V call is TRBV6-5, the J call TRBJ1-1; no reliable D call. Per germline, CDR1 MNHEY and CDR2 SVGAGI. Trimming left V 5 bases short and J 0 bases short, with 7 bases between. This CDR3 spans 13 amino acids. The CDR3 DNA sequence: TGTGCCAGCAGTGGAGACCTGAACACTGAAGCTTTCTTT. Amino acid sequence: CASSGDLNTEAFF.

The chain combines TRBV4-1 with TRBJ2-7; 9 bases line up with TRBD2. V lost 10 bases, J lost 3 bases, and 7 bases stayed unmatched. CDR1 and CDR2 from the germline V gene are MGHRA and YSYEKL. The CDR3 is 13 amino acids. CDR3 region: CATSSGADYEQYF. The CDR3 DNA reads TGCGCCACCTCTAGCGGGGCCGACTACGAGCAGTACTTC.

The CDR3 protein is CASSQGGLGSNQPQHF. The CDR3 coding sequence is TGCGCCAGCAGCCAAGGAGGTCTAGGGAGCAATCAGCCCCAGCATTTT. The chain is built from TRBV4-1 and TRBJ1-5; D unresolved. The CDR3 is 16 residues long. Germline CDR1 is MGHRA and CDR2 is YSYEKL. V was shortened by 1 base and J by 1 base, with 11 bases between the two germline ends.

The V and J genes are TRBV29-1 and TRBJ2-7; tentative D call: TRBD2 (5 bases). Trimming took off 1 base at V and 2 bases at J, with 6 bases between the two ends. This CDR3 comprises 12 residues. Germline V gives CDR1 SQVTM, CDR2 ANQGSEA. The CDR3 is CSVEGETYEQYF. In DNA, the CDR3 is TGCAGCGTTGAAGGGGAGACCTACGAGCAGTACTTC.

The chain uses TRBV14 and TRBJ2-3, with D tentatively TRBD1 (5 bases). CDR1 SGHDN and CDR2 FVKESK come from the germline V gene. The V end was cut by 3 bases, the J end by 2 bases, with 6 bases between. The CDR3 has 13 amino acids. CDR3 protein: CASSQDITDTQYF. CDR3 DNA: TGTGCCAGCAGCCAGGACATCACAGATACGCAGTATTTT.

DNA for the CDR3: TGTGCCAGCAGTTACGTCGGGACTACCTACGAGCAGTACTTC. This sequence encodes CASSYVGTTYEQYF. The gene calls are TRBV6-6 and TRBJ2-7; TRBD2 aligns across 7 bases. Per the germline V gene, CDR1 is MNHNY and CDR2 is SVGAGI (reference sequence). The length of the CDR3 is 14 residues. With V trimmed by 2 bases and J by 2 bases, 3 bases remained unmatched.

CDR3 region: CASSLAQGAYEQYF. Written as DNA, the CDR3 is TGTGCCAGCAGCTTGGCGCAGGGGGCCTACGAGCAGTACTTC. The genes are TRBV5-5 and TRBJ2-7; 7 bases are a match to TRBD1. The germline gives CDR1 SGHKS, CDR2 YYEKEE (reference sequence). The length of the CDR3 is 14 residues. V dropped 0 bases and J dropped 2; count of bases not matched to a gene: 2.

The chain recombines TRBV7-6 with TRBJ2-7; no clear D gene. Trimming stripped 1 base from V and 1 base from J, with 8 bases between. Germline-derived CDR1 and CDR2 are SGHVS and FNYEAQ. The CDR3 has 14 residues. The CDR3 nucleotides are TGTGCCAGCAGCTTAGAGGTGGGGTCCTACGAGCAGTACTTC. This sequence encodes CASSLEVGSYEQYF. Together with reference TRBV7-6 and TRBJ2-7, the CDR3 gives the full variable domain: GAGVSQSPRYKVTKRGQDVALRCDPISGHVSLYWYRQALGQGPEFLTYFNYEAQQDKSGLPNDRFSAERPEGSISTLTIQRTEQRDSAMYRCASSLEVGSYEQYFGPGTRLTVT.

This chain joins TRBV27 and TRBJ1-2; TRBD1 might be the D (6 bases). Per germline, CDR1 MNHEY and CDR2 SMNVEV (reference sequence). There are 15 residues in the CDR3. Trimming cost V 5 bases and J 3 bases, with 16 bases left between them. The CDR3 sequence is CASSLRPGTHYGYTF. The CDR3 DNA reads as TGTGCCAGCAGTCTACGTCCCGGGACACACTATGGCTACACCTTC.

The V and J genes are TRBV4-3 and TRBJ1-2, with D possibly TRBD1 on 6 matching bases. Trimming stripped 0 bases from V and 1 base from J, with 15 bases between. The CDR3 runs to 17 residues. Germline-derived CDR1 and CDR2 are LGHNA and YSLEER. The DNA of the CDR3 is TGCGCCAGCAGCCAAGACCCCGGGACACTGATTAACTATGGCTACACCTTC. Translation: CASSQDPGTLINYGYTF.

The chain couples TRBV14 to TRBJ1-4; no clear D gene. The germline V gene has CDR1 SGHDN and CDR2 FVKESK. The V end lost 0 bases, the J end lost 10 bases, and 6 bases lay between the germline ends. CDR3 length equals 12 residues. The DNA of the CDR3 is TGTGCCAGCAGCCAAGATGCGTCAAAACTGTTTTTT. Residues: CASSQDASKLFF.

This chain links TRBV19 with TRBJ2-4; 8 positions match TRBD2. The CDR3 loop spans 15 amino acids. Germline V gene data show CDR1 as LNHDA and CDR2 as SQIVND (reference sequence). With V trimmed by 6 bases and J by 6 bases, 10 bases remained unmatched. In DNA form, the CDR3 reads TGTGCCAGTAGCCTCGGGGGGGGAGACGGAAACATTCAGTACTTC. Protein sequence: CASSLGGGDGNIQYF.

The rearrangement joins TRBV6-5 to TRBJ2-3; D is ambiguous. This CDR3 is built from 12 residues. V lost 0 bases to trimming and J lost 7 bases, with 5 bases between them. Germline CDR1 reads MNHEY; CDR2 reads SVGAGI. CDR3 region: CASSYSGHTQYF. CDR3 in DNA: TGTGCCAGCAGTTACTCGGGCCATACGCAGTATTTT.

This chain uses TRBV27 with TRBJ1-6, with D possibly TRBD1 on 5 matching bases. Germline assignment: CDR1 MNHEY and CDR2 SMNVEV (reference sequence). Trimming shortened V by 0 bases and J by 4 bases, and 10 bases separated the two germline ends. The CDR3 loop spans 16 amino acids. The CDR3 is CASSLSGGRYNSPLHF. CDR3 bases: TGTGCCAGCAGTTTATCTGGGGGTCGGTATAATTCACCCCTCCACTTT.

The V call is TRBV4-1, the J call TRBJ1-2, with D maybe TRBD1 (5 bases). V dropped 0 bases and J dropped 2 bases, with 10 bases sitting between them. Germline CDR1 MGHRA, CDR2 YSYEKL. The CDR3 length is 15 residues. The CDR3, as DNA: TGCGCCAGCAGCCAAGATCCGGGGGGGAACTATGGCTACACCTTC. It yields the protein CASSQDPGGNYGYTF.

This chain links TRBV6-5 with TRBJ2-7; weak D call: TRBD2 (6 bases). The CDR3 has 13 amino acids. The germline CDR1 and CDR2 sequences are MNHEY and SVGAGI. V lost 2 bases and J 6 bases, leaving 11 bases between the germline ends. CDR3 region: CASSYGWGGEQYF. The CDR3 coding sequence is TGTGCCAGCAGTTACGGGTGGGGAGGCGAGCAGTACTTC.

The rearrangement links TRBV7-8 to TRBJ2-1; D possibly corresponds to TRBD1 (5 bases). Germline V gives CDR1 SGHVS, CDR2 FQNEAQ. There are 15 residues in the CDR3. V dropped 7 bases and J dropped 2 bases, with 15 bases sitting between them. The CDR3 bases are TGTGCCAGCACCATAAACGACAGCCCCTACAATGAGCAGTTCTTC. Translation gives CASTINDSPYNEQFF.

This sequence joins TRBV5-1 and TRBJ2-1, with a weak D call TRBD2 (6 bases). V was cut by 0 bases and J by 0 bases, with 7 bases left in between. Germline CDR1 reads SGHRS; CDR2 reads YFSETQ. CDR3 size: 15 residues. In DNA form, the CDR3 reads TGCGCCAGCAGCTTGGGCGGGATCTCCTACAATGAGCAGTTCTTC. Translating it yields CASSLGGISYNEQFF.